Presented here are 3 T cell receptor beta chains from one specimen sequenced in a study of OX40 agonist ivuxolimab in advanced cancers. Profiling relied on immunoSEQ multiplex PCR, and the TCRdb table lists in-frame clones only, not all of them. The sample contains roughly 100,000 clones, around 90% of which appear only once. The starting material was CD4+ or CD8+ T cells sorted from blood, obtained in a trial of the OX40 agonist ivuxolimab. These receptors were collected from an adult with an advanced solid tumor such as melanoma, head and neck, liver or kidney cancer.

Here the CDR3 DNA reads TGTGCCAGCAGCATGGGCCCCAATCAGCCCCAGCATTTT. It specifies CASSMGPNQPQHF. The chain employs TRBV7-2 and TRBJ1-5, with D hard to call. V was trimmed by 5 bases and J by 3 bases, leaving 8 bases between them. The germline V gene has CDR1 SGHTA and CDR2 FQGNSA. The CDR3 has 13 residues.

The V gene is TRBV28, the J gene TRBJ2-7; 15 nucleotides match TRBD2. J lost 2 bases, V lost 7 bases, and 9 bases had no gene match. CDR3 length equals 17 residues. The germline V gene has CDR1 MDHEN and CDR2 SYDVKM. The DNA for the CDR3 is TGTGCCAGCAAACACGGGACTAGCGGGGGGCCTACCTACGAGCAGTACTTC. Residues: CASKHGTSGGPTYEQYF.

V usage is TRBV6-6 and J usage is TRBJ1-2, with TRBD1 as a possible D gene (5 bases). The germline gives CDR1 MNHNY, CDR2 SVGAGI (reference sequence). The CDR3 covers 13 residues. Trimming took 7 bases from V and 4 from J, leaving 13 bases between them. This CDR3 reads CASTISGLYGYTF. CDR3 DNA: TGTGCCAGCACCATTTCAGGGCTCTATGGCTACACCTTC.